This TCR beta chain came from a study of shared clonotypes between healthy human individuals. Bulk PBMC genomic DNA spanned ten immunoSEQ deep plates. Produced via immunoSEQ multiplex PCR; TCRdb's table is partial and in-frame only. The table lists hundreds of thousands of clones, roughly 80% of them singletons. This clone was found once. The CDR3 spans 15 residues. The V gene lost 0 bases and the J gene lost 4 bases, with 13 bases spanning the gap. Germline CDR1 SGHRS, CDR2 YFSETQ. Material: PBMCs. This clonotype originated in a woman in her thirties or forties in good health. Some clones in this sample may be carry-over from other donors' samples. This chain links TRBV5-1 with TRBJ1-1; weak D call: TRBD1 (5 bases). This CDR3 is CASSLEGTRGTEAFF. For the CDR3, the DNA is TGCGCCAGCAGCTTGGAGGGGACGAGGGGCACTGAAGCTTTCTTT.